Following are 23 T cell receptor beta chains from one sample sequenced in a study of T cell changes during pregnancy in multiple sclerosis. Clones were read by immunoSEQ multiplex PCR, and TCRdb kept only the in-frame ones, dropping some. This table holds about 100,000 clones, around 92% found once. The sequenced sample was peripheral blood, obtained before pregnancy. These receptors all come from a female donor with multiple sclerosis, enrolled in a pregnancy study.

This chain uses TRBV7-2 with TRBJ1-2; unclear D gene. CDR1 is SGHTA and CDR2 is FQGNSA in the germline V gene. V was cut by 3 bases and J by 3 bases, with 8 bases left in between. This CDR3 contains 13 residues. The CDR3 here is CASSFNGDYGYTF. CDR3 DNA sequence: TGTGCCAGCAGCTTCAACGGGGACTATGGCTACACCTTC.

The gene calls are TRBV9 and TRBJ2-3; D may be TRBD2 (6 bases). This CDR3 spans 14 amino acids. Germline V gene data show CDR1 as SGDLS and CDR2 as YYNGEE. V dropped 4 bases and J dropped 2 bases, with 11 bases sitting between them. The CDR3 DNA reads TGTGCCAGCAGCCGGTCGGGGGTCACAGATACGCAGTATTTT. Its protein is CASSRSGVTDTQYF.

J is TRBJ2-1 and V is TRBV28; TRBD2 might be the D (6 bases). The V end lost 4 bases, the J end lost 7 bases, and 14 bases lay between the germline ends. The CDR3 contains 14 residues. CDR1 MDHEN and CDR2 SYDVKM come from the germline V gene. CDR3 amino acids: CASSSPAGRNEQFF. DNA for the CDR3: TGTGCCAGCAGTTCGCCTGCGGGGAGGAATGAGCAGTTCTTC.

The chain uses TRBV4-1 and TRBJ1-5; D perhaps matches TRBD1 (6 bases). Trimming took off 1 base at V and 5 bases at J, with 12 bases between the two ends. In germline, CDR1 is MGHRA, CDR2 YSYEKL. This CDR3 comprises 15 residues. The CDR3 here is CASSQAPRTDQPQHF. CDR3 nucleotide sequence: TGCGCCAGCAGCCAAGCTCCCAGGACAGATCAGCCCCAGCATTTT.

V usage is TRBV6-1 and J usage is TRBJ1-5; 7 bases are a match to TRBD1. Germline V gene sequence: CDR1 MNHNS, CDR2 SASEGT. This CDR3 is 15 amino acids long. Trimming at V came to 6 bases and at J to 1 base, leaving 6 bases not matched to a gene. DNA for the CDR3: TGTGCCAGCAGACGACAGGGTACAAGCAATCAGCCCCAGCATTTT. Translating gives CASRRQGTSNQPQHF.

V and J are TRBV11-2 and TRBJ2-2; D is perhaps TRBD1 (6 bases). V was cut by 2 bases and J by 9 bases, with 10 bases left in between. In germline, CDR1 is SGHAT, CDR2 FQNNGV. This CDR3 region has 13 residues. For the CDR3, the DNA is TGTGCCAGCAGCTTATCAGGGGAACGGGAGCTGTTTTTT. Residues: CASSLSGERELFF.

V usage is TRBV28 and J usage is TRBJ1-1; TRBD1 aligns across 9 bases. The CDR3 has 15 residues. V was pared by 6 bases and J by 0 bases, with 5 bases of the junction left unmatched. The V gene's germline CDR1 is MDHEN and CDR2 SYDVKM. Written as DNA, the CDR3 is TGTGCCAGCAGCTACAGGGGGCGCATGAACACTGAAGCTTTCTTT. As protein: CASSYRGRMNTEAFF.

The V gene is TRBV7-8, the J gene TRBJ2-5; 10 positions agree with TRBD2. Looked up from germline, CDR1 is SGHVS and CDR2 is FQNEAQ. The CDR3 consists of 15 residues. V was clipped by 8 bases and J by 5 bases; unmatched bases: 11. The CDR3 DNA follows: TGTGCCAGCCTAATCACTAGCGGGATTCTGGAGACCCAGTACTTC. It yields the protein CASLITSGILETQYF.

This chain links TRBV27 with TRBJ1-2, with 10 bases that match TRBD1. The junction had 15 bases not matched to a gene; V was cut back by 6 bases and J by 8 bases. The CDR3 runs to 16 residues. Germline V gene data show CDR1 as MNHEY and CDR2 as SMNVEV (reference sequence). In nucleotides, the CDR3 is TGTGCCAGCAGCTCCGGGACAGGGGCCGCCTCTATGGGCTACACCTTC. Translated, it gives CASSSGTGAASMGYTF.

The V and J genes are TRBV5-5 and TRBJ1-2, with 7 bases fitting TRBD1. This CDR3 spans 17 amino acids. Germline values: CDR1 SGHKS, CDR2 YYEKEE (reference sequence). The junction had 8 bases not matched to a gene; V was cut back by 0 bases and J by 0 bases. CDR3 sequence (DNA): TGTGCCAGCAGCTTGGGATGTTGGGACAGCGCTAACTATGGCTACACCTTC. Its protein is CASSLGCWDSANYGYTF.

The chain has TRBV7-9 and TRBJ2-1; the D gene is possibly TRBD2 (5 bases). V gave up 11 bases and J gave up 9 bases, with 11 bases separating them. Per germline, CDR1 SEHNR and CDR2 FQNEAQ (reference sequence). This CDR3 has 10 residues. The CDR3 region has the DNA TGTGCCGGTTCACGGGGTGAGCAGTTCTTC. It specifies CAGSRGEQFF.

The V call is TRBV2, the J call TRBJ2-1; TRBD2 might be the D (6 bases). Looked up from germline, CDR1 is SNHLY and CDR2 is FYNNEI. Trimming pared 4 bases from V and 7 bases from J, leaving 17 bases between. The CDR3 sequence is 15 residues long. CDR3 in amino acids: CASSGWRGEGNEQFF. CDR3 DNA sequence: TGTGCCAGCAGTGGTTGGAGGGGCGAGGGGAATGAGCAGTTCTTC.

The V gene is TRBV5-4, the J gene TRBJ2-7; maybe TRBD1 (5 bases). With 2 bases removed from V and 5 bases from J, the gap between germline ends came to 11 bases. Germline V gene data show CDR1 as SGHNT and CDR2 as YYREEE (reference sequence). The length of the CDR3 is 13 residues. This CDR3 is CASSLPGFHEQYF. CDR3 sequence (DNA): TGTGCCAGCAGCTTACCAGGGTTCCACGAGCAGTACTTC.

This rearrangement joins TRBV5-1 to TRBJ2-5; 9 nucleotides agree with TRBD1. After removal of 4 bases from V and 14 bases from J, the junction contained 12 bases not matched to a gene. CDR3 length equals 13 residues. The germline V gene encodes CDR1 SGHRS and CDR2 YFSETQ. The CDR3 region has the DNA TGCGCCAGCAGCACGGAACAACAGGGGGCCCCCTACTTC. Its protein product is CASSTEQQGAPYF.

This CDR3 reads CAWSVPGLAASTDTQYF. The CDR3 DNA reads as TGTGCCTGGAGTGTTCCGGGACTAGCGGCTAGCACAGATACGCAGTATTTT. J is TRBJ2-3 and V is TRBV30; 11 bases are a match to TRBD2. The V segment lost 0 bases and the J segment 0 bases; nucleotides outside the gene matches: 5. The CDR3 is 17 residues long. Germline V gives CDR1 GTSNPN, CDR2 SVGIG (reference sequence). Full variable domain (missing parts from reference TRBV30 and TRBJ2-3): SQTIHQWPATLVQPVGSPLSLECTVEGTSNPNLYWYRQAAGRGLQLLFYSVGIGQISSEVPQNLSASRPQDRQFILSSKKLLLSDSGFYLCAWSVPGLAASTDTQYFGPGTRLTVL.

V is TRBV13 and J is TRBJ1-3, with D uncertain. This CDR3 has 15 residues. The V gene's germline CDR1 is PRHDT and CDR2 FYEKMQ (reference sequence). Trimming took 1 base from V and 1 from J, leaving 8 bases between them. The DNA of the CDR3 is TGTGCCAGCAGCTTAGAGAGCGAATCTGGAAACACCATATATTTT. This gives the protein CASSLESESGNTIYF.

The chain couples TRBV11-2 to TRBJ1-4, with D perhaps matching TRBD1 (5 bases). The V gene's germline CDR1 is SGHAT and CDR2 FQNNGV. Deletions cut 1 base from V and 0 bases from J, with 12 bases between. The CDR3 sequence is 17 residues long. CDR3 DNA sequence: TGTGCCAGCAGCTTAGGGGGGGATACAGCAACTAATGAAAAACTGTTTTTT. It yields the protein CASSLGGDTATNEKLFF.

The rearrangement uses TRBV4-3 and TRBJ1-4; D perhaps matches TRBD1 (5 bases). Trimming pared 4 bases from V and 1 base from J, leaving 10 bases between. The CDR3 runs to 15 residues. CDR1 LGHNA and CDR2 YSLEER come from the germline V gene. The CDR3 DNA follows: TGCGCCAGCAGCCTAAATAGGGGAACTAATGAAAAACTGTTTTTT. Its protein is CASSLNRGTNEKLFF.

The chain has TRBV18 and TRBJ1-3; D remains ambiguous. Germline-derived CDR1 and CDR2 are KGHSH and LQKENI. The CDR3 contains 17 residues. V dropped 3 bases and J dropped 1 base, with 16 bases sitting between them. The DNA of the CDR3 is TGTGCCAGCTCACCGCTAAGGCCGGGGTCTTCTGGAAACACCATATATTTT. Protein product: CASSPLRPGSSGNTIYF.

This clone has only a few counts. The J gene is TRBJ1-5, the V gene TRBV30; weak D call: TRBD1 (6 bases). V lost 7 bases, J lost 4 bases, and 11 bases lay in between. The length of the CDR3 is 12 residues. Per germline, CDR1 GTSNPN and CDR2 SVGIG (reference sequence). The chain's CDR3 is CAFDRFNQPQHF. Here the CDR3 DNA reads TGTGCCTTCGACAGGTTTAATCAGCCCCAGCATTTT.

The rearrangement joins TRBV4-2 to TRBJ2-1; 10 nucleotides match TRBD2. J lost 4 bases, V lost 3 bases, and 6 bases had no gene match. The CDR3 spans 16 residues. Germline lookup yields CDR1 LGHNA and CDR2 YNFKEQ. CDR3: CASSQGSSGRYNEQFF. CDR3 sequence (DNA): TGTGCCAGCAGCCAGGGATCTAGCGGGAGATACAATGAGCAGTTCTTC.

V and J are TRBV7-2 and TRBJ2-7; TRBD2 matches at 8 bases. Trimming at V came to 5 bases and at J to 7 bases, leaving 10 bases not matched to a gene. CDR1 and CDR2 (germline): SGHTA, FQGNSA. The CDR3 consists of 14 residues. The CDR3 is CASSPSGGPFEQYF. The CDR3 DNA reads as TGTGCCAGCAGCCCGTCGGGAGGGCCTTTTGAGCAGTACTTC.

The V gene is TRBV6-5, the J gene TRBJ1-1, with D maybe TRBD1 (5 bases). The CDR3 has 14 amino acids. With 7 bases removed from V and 4 bases from J, the gap between germline ends came to 16 bases. Per the germline V gene, CDR1 is MNHEY and CDR2 is SVGAGI. For the CDR3, the DNA is TGTGCCAGCAAGAAACAGAAGGGGTCCACTGAAGCTTTCTTT. Translating gives CASKKQKGSTEAFF.